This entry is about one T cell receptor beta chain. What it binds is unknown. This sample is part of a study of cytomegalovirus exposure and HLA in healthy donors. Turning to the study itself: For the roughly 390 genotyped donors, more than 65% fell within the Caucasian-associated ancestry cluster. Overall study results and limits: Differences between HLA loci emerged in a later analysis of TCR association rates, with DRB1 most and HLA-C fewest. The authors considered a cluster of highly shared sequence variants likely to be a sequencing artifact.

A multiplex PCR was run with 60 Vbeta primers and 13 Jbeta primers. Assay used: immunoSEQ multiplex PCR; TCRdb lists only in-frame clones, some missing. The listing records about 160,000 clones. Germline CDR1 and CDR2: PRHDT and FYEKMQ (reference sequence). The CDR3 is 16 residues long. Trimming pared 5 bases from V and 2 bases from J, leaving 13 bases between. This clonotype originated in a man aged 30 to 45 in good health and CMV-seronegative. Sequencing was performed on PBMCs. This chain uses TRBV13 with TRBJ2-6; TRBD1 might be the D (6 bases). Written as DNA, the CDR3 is TGTGCCAGCAGCGCCCAGACAGGTACTGGGGCCAACGTCCTGACTTTC. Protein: CASSAQTGTGANVLTF.